Below, 13 T cell receptor beta chains from the same sample are listed, as sequenced in a study of OX40 agonist ivuxolimab in advanced cancers. The table came from immunoSEQ multiplex PCR; TCRdb's copy has only in-frame clones and leaves some out. The sample shows 40,000 to 55,000 clones, 80% of them seen only once. The sample consisted of CD4+ or CD8+ T cells sorted from blood, taken in a trial of the OX40 agonist ivuxolimab. These receptors were obtained from an adult with an advanced solid tumor such as melanoma, head and neck, liver or kidney cancer.

The chain combines TRBV5-6 with TRBJ2-3; 7 bases line up with TRBD2. Germline trimming cut 0 bases from V and 3 bases from J; bases unmatched to any gene: 13. The CDR3 loop spans 18 amino acids. Germline V gene lookup returns CDR1 SGHDT and CDR2 YYEEEE. CDR3 DNA sequence: TGTGCCAGCAGCTTGGTTCGCTGGGACTGGGGGGGGACAGATACGCAGTATTTT. Its translation: CASSLVRWDWGGTDTQYF.

This clone was found a few times. The chain combines TRBV19 with TRBJ2-1; D call uncertain. With 4 bases removed from V and 6 bases from J, the gap between germline ends came to 7 bases. The CDR3 runs to 12 residues. From germline, CDR1 is LNHDA and CDR2 SQIVND (reference sequence). The CDR3 sequence is CASSTRPNEQFF. The CDR3 DNA follows: TGTGCCAGTAGTACTCGCCCCAATGAGCAGTTCTTC.

This clone appeared a few times. The V call is TRBV19, the J call TRBJ1-5; no clear D gene. Trimming pared 3 bases from V and 0 bases from J, leaving 6 bases between. Germline assignment: CDR1 LNHDA and CDR2 SQIVND (reference sequence). CDR3 length: 14 amino acids. The CDR3 DNA reads TGTGCCAGTAGTATCCCCGCTAGCAATCAGCCCCAGCATTTT. Translating it yields CASSIPASNQPQHF.

This chain joins TRBV9 and TRBJ2-5; D call uncertain. Per the germline V gene, CDR1 is SGDLS and CDR2 is YYNGEE. The ends were cut back, 2 bases at V and 4 bases at J, with 3 bases in the middle. There are 11 residues in the CDR3. CDR3 protein: CASSVAETQYF. In DNA, the CDR3 is TGTGCCAGCAGCGTGGCAGAGACCCAGTACTTC.

The chain carries TRBV6-1 and TRBJ2-7; no reliable D call. CDR1 MNHNS and CDR2 SASEGT come from the germline V gene. The CDR3 runs to 14 residues. Between the trimmed V and J ends, which lost 6 bases and 1 base, there was a span of 13 bases. Written as DNA, the CDR3 is TGTGCCAGCAGGGAGAGTGTCGGATCCTACGAGCAGTACTTC. Protein sequence: CASRESVGSYEQYF.

The chain combines TRBV5-1 with TRBJ1-1, with 7 nucleotides matching TRBD1. Germline V lookup: CDR1 SGHRS, CDR2 YFSETQ. V dropped 2 bases and J dropped 10; count of bases not matched to a gene: 5. This CDR3 region has 12 residues. CDR3 amino acids: CASSFDRDSAFF. CDR3 in DNA: TGCGCCAGCAGCTTCGACAGGGATTCAGCTTTCTTT.

V usage is TRBV5-1 and J usage is TRBJ2-3; the match to TRBD1 covers 8 bases. The germline gives CDR1 SGHRS, CDR2 YFSETQ. The CDR3 covers 16 residues. V was pared by 3 bases and J by 1 base, with 7 bases of the junction left unmatched. CDR3 nucleotide sequence: TGCGCCAGCAGCTCCCCGCCGGACAGGGGCACAGATACGCAGTATTTT. Translated: CASSSPPDRGTDTQYF.

CDR3 loop: CASSSPGQGAGELFF. For the CDR3, the DNA is TGTGCCAGCAGCTCTCCGGGACAGGGGGCCGGGGAGCTGTTTTTT. The chain has TRBV7-9 and TRBJ2-2; 11 bases map to TRBD1. With 4 bases clipped from V and 6 bases from J, the junction kept 4 bases outside the gene matches. CDR3 length: 15 amino acids. Germline V gene data show CDR1 as SEHNR and CDR2 as FQNEAQ (reference sequence).

This clone is a singleton in its sample. The V call is TRBV5-4, the J call TRBJ1-5; D is unclear. The CDR3 is made up of 15 amino acids. Germline V gene sequence: CDR1 SGHNT, CDR2 YYREEE (reference sequence). V was cut by 3 bases and J by 3 bases, with 13 bases left in between. The CDR3 coding sequence is TGTGCCAGCAGCTACGTTCGGACCCCCAATCAGCCCCAGCATTTT. Its translation is CASSYVRTPNQPQHF.

The V gene is TRBV4-2, the J gene TRBJ2-6; the D is unclear. V was trimmed by 3 bases and J by 4 bases, leaving 10 bases between them. This CDR3 has 15 residues. Germline V gene sequence: CDR1 LGHNA, CDR2 YNFKEQ. CDR3 coding DNA: TGTGCCAGCAGCCACCTAAACCAGGGGGCCAACGTCCTGACTTTC. Its protein product is CASSHLNQGANVLTF.

This CDR3 is CASSPRGWEELFF. CDR3 coding DNA: TGTGCCAGCAGCCCACGGGGGTGGGAGGAGCTGTTTTTT. The V and J genes are TRBV27 and TRBJ2-2; a possible D gene is TRBD2 (6 bases). The CDR3 is 13 residues long. Per the germline V gene, CDR1 is MNHEY and CDR2 is SMNVEV (reference sequence). Between the trimmed V and J ends, which lost 6 bases and 10 bases, there was a span of 15 bases.

The CDR3, as DNA: TGCGCCAGCAGCCAAGCCCCCGGGGACAGGAAGGGAGCTTTCTTT. Protein: CASSQAPGDRKGAFF. The chain links TRBV4-3 to TRBJ1-1; 8 nucleotides match TRBD1. With 1 base clipped from V and 10 bases from J, the junction kept 11 bases outside the gene matches. Per germline, CDR1 LGHNA and CDR2 YSLEER. This CDR3 comprises 15 residues.

The chain uses TRBV7-9 and TRBJ1-4, with TRBD1 matching over 7 bases. The CDR3 is 16 residues long. V lost 5 bases to trimming and J lost 0 bases; unmatched junction nucleotides: 6. From germline, CDR1 is SEHNR and CDR2 FQNEAQ (reference sequence). The CDR3 region has the DNA TGTGCCAGCAGCCCCAGACAGGGTGCAACTAATGAAAAACTGTTTTTT. It translates to CASSPRQGATNEKLFF. The full variable domain, its missing parts supplied by reference TRBV7-9 and TRBJ1-4, is DTGVSQNPRHKITKRGQNVTFRCDPISEHNRLYWYRQTLGQGPEFLTYFQNEAQLEKSRLLSDRFSAERPKGSFSTLEIQRTEQGDSAMYLCASSPRQGATNEKLFFGSGTQLSVL.